The clone carrying this T cell receptor beta chain was observed at least ten times. This sample is part of a study of T cells in Graves' hyperthyroidism and ophthalmopathy. TCR beta CDR3 regions were amplified from RNA. A set of HTBI primers served as the primers for a first-round RT-PCR of the TCR CDR3. TCRdb redid the calling of the multiplex PCR reads with MiXCR, one entry per CDR3 protein. The sample holds around 620,000 distinct CDR3 sequences; approximately 44% are singletons and the top ten take roughly 20%. The CDR3 is made up of 15 amino acids. Trimming took off 2 bases at V and 7 bases at J, with 12 bases between the two ends. Germline CDR1 and CDR2: MGHRA and YSYEKL.

The gene calls are TRBV4-1 and TRBJ1-6; the D is unclear. The receptor's source is an adult woman with Graves' disease, either hyperthyroidism or ophthalmopathy (not recorded which). Sample: peripheral blood or thyroid tissue (not recorded which). The CDR3 loop is CASSQRQDPNSPLHF. Here the CDR3 DNA reads TGCGCCAGCAGCCAACGACAAGACCCCAATTCACCCCTCCACTTT.